A single TCR beta chain is shown here with its context. As yet, its antigen is unknown. Resections removed during corrective heart surgery provided the thymus tissue used. Having surgery to correct congenital heart defects, healthy Finnish infants acted as the donors. The source of the sample is a study of human thymus T cells. Regarding the study as a whole: It looked as if thymic and blood repertoires used V and J genes in a biased way. Unrelated individuals had highly overlapping thymic repertoires, as reported in related research.

Germline V gene data show CDR1 as SEHNR and CDR2 as FQNEAQ (reference sequence). The V end was cut by 0 bases, the J end by 3 bases, with 15 bases between. The CDR3 runs 17 residues. Method: immunoSEQ multiplex PCR; TCRdb's copy keeps in-frame clones and lacks some. The sample consists of some 80,000 clones, 90% to 98% of them appearing once. The chain combines TRBV7-9 with TRBJ1-5, with D unresolved. Sequencing used thymus tissue. This TCR was recovered from a boy under three years old with a congenital heart defect but otherwise immunologically healthy. DNA of the CDR3: TGTGCCAGCAGCTTAGCAAAGGAGGGCTTTGACAATCAGCCCCAGCATTTT. Amino acid sequence: CASSLAKEGFDNQPQHF.